These T cell receptor beta chains were read from a single sample in a study of graft-versus-host responses after intestinal transplantation. Clones were sequenced by immunoSEQ multiplex PCR, and TCRdb holds only the in-frame ones, with some missing. The sample carries about 130,000 clones, about 92% recorded once. These TCRs are of unknown antigen specificity. The sequenced sample was unstimulated CD4+ T cells sorted from spleen or lymph node cells, obtained before intestinal transplant. The receptor source for this set is a human donor who received an intestinal transplant. Both conserved end residues are trimmed from each CDR3. Fields, in order: J gene, clone size, V gene, CDR3 protein. The size field is filled for only some rows; it gives once, few, many or a size class.

J: TRBJ2-3; size: .; V: TRBV9; CDR3: ASSVGAGGLLDTQY
J: TRBJ1-2; size: .; V: TRBV6-5; CDR3: ASSQMTDYGYT
J: TRBJ2-3; size: .; V: TRBV5-1; CDR3: ASSLGAGVTDTQY
J: TRBJ2-2; size: .; V: TRBV30; CDR3: AWLGGFTGELF
J: TRBJ2-5; size: .; V: TRBV6-5; CDR3: ASRPGGGETQY
J: TRBJ2-3; size: .; V: TRBV6-1; CDR3: ASILAGGTDTQY
J: TRBJ1-1; size: .; V: TRBV7-2; CDR3: ASSYQADSTEAF
J: TRBJ1-3; size: .; V: TRBV2; CDR3: ASSEGRGGSSGNTIY
J: TRBJ1-2; size: .; V: TRBV9; CDR3: ASSVTGTGKDGYT
J: TRBJ1-1; size: once; V: TRBV13; CDR3: ASSPTGDWMRTEAF
J: TRBJ1-3; size: .; V: TRBV9; CDR3: ASSVRGSGNTIY
J: TRBJ2-7; size: .; V: TRBV30; CDR3: AWSHLRAKSYEQY
J: TRBJ2-3; size: .; V: TRBV10-3; CDR3: AISPGPKDTQY
J: TRBJ2-3; size: .; V: TRBV19; CDR3: ASSIEGAGGGPQY
J: TRBJ1-6; size: .; V: TRBV14; CDR3: ASSLPGTGVSPLH
J: TRBJ1-3; size: .; V: TRBV5-6; CDR3: ASSFRGLNSGNTIY